The entry below describes one T cell receptor beta chain. Its antigen is still unknown. The trim removed 4 bases at V and 7 bases at J, leaving 11 bases unmatched. CDR1 and CDR2 from the germline V gene are SGHRS and YFSETQ. This CDR3 contains 16 residues. The sample is drawn from a study of shared clonotypes between healthy human individuals. Study outcomes and limitations: Inspection by rarefaction showed sorted-subset sequencing to be incomplete despite large depth. Across several donors, naive CD4 shared approximately 4.5%, naive CD8 3% to 3.5%, memory CD4 roughly 2.1%, memory CD8 0.4%. Richness estimates generally favored naive over memory subsets.

The authors distributed each subset's genomic DNA evenly over several immunoSEQ plates. Libraries were prepared by immunoSEQ multiplex PCR; TCRdb keeps only in-frame clonotypes and omits some of them. Seen here are more than 1 million clones, around 82% observed once, and the top ten hold 0.5% to 0.6%. The V call is TRBV5-1, the J call TRBJ2-7; 13 positions agree with TRBD2. This clonotype was obtained from a man aged 18 to 30 in good health. Some clones in this sample may be carry-over from other donors' samples. Sequenced material: memory CD4+ T cells from PBMCs. As to subset: CD45RA-negative fraction. CDR3 nucleotide sequence: TGCGCCAGCAGCGCCCGGACTAGCGGGAGACGGTTGGAGCAGTACTTC. It codes for CASSARTSGRRLEQYF.